What follows is one TCR beta chain and its context. This clonotype was observed a single time. Its antigen target is currently unknown. Base quality data are lacking; no much larger clone is found one base away. This entry is derived from a study of T-cell memory formation after mild COVID-19 (dated by TCRdb to about 2021). Broadly, across the study: Most TCR sequence clusters were specific to one of the two donors. Longitudinal TCRalpha and TCRbeta repertoire sequencing tracked T-cell clones expanding and contracting after mild COVID-19 in a couple of donors. Two young, previously healthy adult volunteers, one female and one male, were included in the cohort.

Ficoll-Paque density gradient centrifugation was used to isolate PBMCs. The CDR3, from cysteine to phenylalanine, totals 12 residues. This entry keeps only the CDR3 DNA: 36 bases, framed from base 1. The germline V gene (reference sequence) provides CDR1 SEHNR and CDR2 FQNEAQ. Relative to germline, V is 7 bases shorter and J is 7 bases shorter, with 13 bases between their ends. Reads for this sample came from an Illumina NovaSeq 6000. Using 5'RACE with constant-segment primers, TCRalpha and TCRbeta cDNA libraries were constructed, with sample barcodes and unique molecular identifiers added in the process. RNA was extracted from every sample with Trizol reagent. Amplification of the libraries took two PCR steps, and the second step added a second sample barcode plus Illumina TruSeq adapters. The libraries were sequenced on an Illumina NovaSeq using 2 x 150 bp paired-end reads. Turning to the authors' computational methods: With migec v1.2.7, reads were demultiplexed and then collapsed into UMI-guided consensus sequences. Using mixcr v2.1.11, UMI consensuses were aligned to TRA and TRB V and J templates and then assembled into clonotypes. Expanded or contracted clonotypes were those called significant by both edgeR and NoisET, with noise models trained on biological replicates. For edgeR calls, the cutoffs were a false discovery rate-adjusted p below 0.01 and a log2 fold-change threshold of 1. As an exploratory analysis of dynamics, max-normalized trajectories of the 1000 most abundant clonotypes were examined with PCA combined with hierarchical clustering. Separately sequenced CD4+ and CD8+ repertoires were used to assign the CD4 or CD8 phenotype of responding clones. TCRdb reprocessing: public reads trimmed at Q25 with fastp, clones called with MiXCR, in-frame beta chains kept. Identical CDR3 proteins give one entry, which carries the most common genes and DNA. These V and J calls rely on TCRdb rather than the paper's analysis. The sample table holds hundreds of thousands of distinct CDR3 sequences, of which about 20% were seen once. The ten biggest clones cover under 8.5% of the sample.

The research as a whole found: SARS-CoV-2 specificity of the second-wave clones peaking on day 37 was not confirmed. Balanced CD4/CD8 phenotypes were observed for clones contracting from day 15 to 85, whereas a bias towards CD4+ was observed for a second wave of clones expanding from day 15 to 37. Contracting CD4+ clones were located mainly in the CM and EM memory subsets, whereas CD8+ clones were found to be enriched in EMRA. Only two mild cases were covered by the study, and larger cohorts that include severe cases with pre-infection samples were considered necessary. Some responding clones were detected in pre-infection memory, which suggested that pre-existing cross-reactive memory T cells had joined the SARS-CoV-2 response.

The source of this sequence is an adult woman who had mild COVID-19 (a few samples of this study predate the infection). The sample titles of this study are shuffled in the database, so cell type and time point are left out; the donor was told from shared clones. The rearrangement combines TRBV7-9 with TRBJ1-2, with the D gene uncertain. The sample consisted of PBMCs or a T cell subset sorted from them (not recorded which). For the CDR3, the sequence is CASTESSAGYTF. The DNA sequence is given as TGTGCCAGCACGGAGAGTTCCGCTGGCTACACCTTC.